This passage covers 10 T cell receptor beta chains from one sample sequenced in a study of blood T cell repertoires in COVID-19. Data came from immunoSEQ multiplex PCR; TCRdb stores just in-frame clones and leaves some out. The table lists just over 300,000 clones, approximately 89% of them singletons. The sample was peripheral blood. These receptors originate from a woman between 25 and 40 years old with COVID-19, enrolled during active disease.

The gene calls are TRBV4-2 and TRBJ2-2; 10 positions agree with TRBD2. Germline CDR1 and CDR2: LGHNA and YNFKEQ. The ends lost 0 bases at V and 3 bases at J; junction bases unmatched: 4. This CDR3 region has 17 residues. The CDR3 sequence is CASSQEGLAGDTGELFF. In nucleotides, the CDR3 is TGTGCCAGCAGCCAAGAGGGGCTAGCGGGGGACACCGGGGAGCTGTTTTTT.

The rearrangement joins TRBV7-8 to TRBJ2-2; TRBD2 agrees at 8 bases. Per the germline V gene, CDR1 is SGHVS and CDR2 is FQNEAQ. The V and J ends lost 2 bases and 1 base, in that order; junction bases with no gene match: 6. This CDR3 comprises 17 residues. This chain's CDR3 is CASSLYGGARNTGELFF. CDR3 DNA: TGTGCCAGCAGCTTATACGGGGGGGCCAGGAACACCGGGGAGCTGTTTTTT.

V is TRBV7-9 and J is TRBJ1-3; D remains unclear. The V end was cut by 1 base, the J end by 0 bases, with 10 bases between. From germline, CDR1 is SEHNR and CDR2 FQNEAQ (reference sequence). The CDR3 totals 16 residues. Here the CDR3 reads CASSLETEHSGNTIYF. As DNA, the CDR3 is TGTGCCAGCAGCTTAGAAACGGAGCACTCTGGAAACACCATATATTTT.

The rearrangement joins TRBV4-1 to TRBJ1-5, with TRBD1 matching over 7 bases. The CDR3 is 17 residues long. J lost 4 bases, V lost 0 bases, and 9 bases had no gene match. Germline V gene data show CDR1 as MGHRA and CDR2 as YSYEKL. CDR3 bases: TGCGCCAGCAGCCAAGATATTGGCAGGGGGGCGAATCAGCCCCAGCATTTT. This sequence encodes CASSQDIGRGANQPQHF.

This clone was seen a handful of times. The rearrangement uses TRBV19 and TRBJ1-1; a weak D match, TRBD1 (6 bases). This CDR3 region has 15 residues. In germline, CDR1 is LNHDA, CDR2 SQIVND (reference sequence). Between the trimmed V and J ends, which lost 2 bases and 4 bases, there was a span of 14 bases. The CDR3 DNA sequence: TGTGCCAGTAGTATAAGTTACAGGGATGTCACTGAAGCTTTCTTT. Its translation: CASSISYRDVTEAFF.

This clone has just one count. This rearrangement joins TRBV19 to TRBJ1-5, with D maybe TRBD1 (5 bases). This CDR3 spans 13 amino acids. Deletions cut 9 bases from V and 4 bases from J, with 13 bases between. The germline V gene has CDR1 LNHDA and CDR2 SQIVND (reference sequence). The CDR3 coding sequence is TGTGCCAGCGACAGCCCTATAAATCAGCCCCAGCATTTT. Protein sequence: CASDSPINQPQHF.

The V and J genes are TRBV2 and TRBJ2-2; 11 bases are shared with TRBD2. CDR1 is SNHLY, CDR2 FYNNEI, per germline. J gave up 2 bases and V 7 bases, and 15 bases lay outside the gene matches. The CDR3 is made up of 19 amino acids. CDR3 DNA sequence: TGTGCCAGCACCACAAATTTAATTAGCGGGGGGGCCAACACCGGGGAGCTGTTTTTT. Protein sequence: CASTTNLISGGANTGELFF. Looking up the rest from reference TRBV2 and TRBJ2-2 gives the full variable domain: EPEVTQTPSHQVTQMGQEVILRCVPISNHLYFYWYRQILGQKVEFLVSFYNNEISEKSEIFDDQFSVERPDGSNFTLKIRSTKLEDSAMYFCASTTNLISGGANTGELFFGEGSRLTVL.

The J gene is TRBJ1-1, the V gene TRBV7-9, with D possibly being TRBD1 (5 bases). The CDR3 is 14 amino acids. V lost 7 bases and J 1 base, leaving 13 bases between the germline ends. Germline-derived CDR1 and CDR2 are SEHNR and FQNEAQ (reference sequence). CDR3 region: CASIQPGPNTEAFF. CDR3 coding DNA: TGTGCCAGCATACAGCCAGGGCCGAACACTGAAGCTTTCTTT.

The chain has TRBV7-8 and TRBJ1-1, with D hard to call. From germline, CDR1 is SGHVS and CDR2 FQNEAQ. This CDR3 region has 15 residues. V was pared by 1 base and J by 4 bases, with 13 bases between. The CDR3 here is CASSLGKAGSTEAFF. CDR3 nucleotides: TGTGCCAGCAGCTTAGGCAAGGCAGGCTCCACTGAAGCTTTCTTT.

There are a few counts of this clone. The rearrangement links TRBV12-3 or TRBV12-4 to TRBJ1-1; no definite D call. V was shortened by 3 bases and J by 5 bases, with 7 bases between the two germline ends. This CDR3 spans 12 amino acids. The CDR3 region is CASSFSGTEAFF. The CDR3 region has the DNA TGTGCCAGCAGTTTTAGCGGGACTGAAGCTTTCTTT.